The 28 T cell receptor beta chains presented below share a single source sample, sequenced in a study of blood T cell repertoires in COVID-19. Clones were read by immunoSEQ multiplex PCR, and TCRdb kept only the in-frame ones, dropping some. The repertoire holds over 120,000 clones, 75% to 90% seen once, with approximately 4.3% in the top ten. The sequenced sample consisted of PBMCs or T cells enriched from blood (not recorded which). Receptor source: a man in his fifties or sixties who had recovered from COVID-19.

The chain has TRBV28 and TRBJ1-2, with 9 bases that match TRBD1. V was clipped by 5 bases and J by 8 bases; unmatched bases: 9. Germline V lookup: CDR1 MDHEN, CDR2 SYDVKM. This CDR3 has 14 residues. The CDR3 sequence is CASSQGTGQHGYTF. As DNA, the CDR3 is TGTGCCAGCAGTCAGGGGACAGGGCAACACGGCTACACCTTC.

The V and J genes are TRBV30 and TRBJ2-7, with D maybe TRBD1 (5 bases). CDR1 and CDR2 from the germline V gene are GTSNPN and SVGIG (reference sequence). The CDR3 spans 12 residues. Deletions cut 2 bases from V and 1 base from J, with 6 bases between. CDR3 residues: CAWSRQSYEQYF. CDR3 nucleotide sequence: TGTGCCTGGAGTAGACAGTCCTACGAGCAGTACTTC. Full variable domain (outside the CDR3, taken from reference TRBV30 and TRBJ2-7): SQTIHQWPATLVQPVGSPLSLECTVEGTSNPNLYWYRQAAGRGLQLLFYSVGIGQISSEVPQNLSASRPQDRQFILSSKKLLLSDSGFYLCAWSRQSYEQYFGPGTRLTVT.

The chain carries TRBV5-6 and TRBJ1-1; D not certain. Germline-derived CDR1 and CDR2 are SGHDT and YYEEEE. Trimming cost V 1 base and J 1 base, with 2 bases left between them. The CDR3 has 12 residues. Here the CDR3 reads CASSLRNTEAFF. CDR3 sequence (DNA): TGTGCCAGCAGCTTGCGGAACACTGAAGCTTTCTTT.

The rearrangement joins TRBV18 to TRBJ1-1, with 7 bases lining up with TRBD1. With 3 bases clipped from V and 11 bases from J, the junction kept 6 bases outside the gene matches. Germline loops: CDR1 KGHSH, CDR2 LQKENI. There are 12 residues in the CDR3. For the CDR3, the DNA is TGTGCCAGCTCACCTCCGGGACAGCTGGCTTTCTTT. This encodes CASSPPGQLAFF.

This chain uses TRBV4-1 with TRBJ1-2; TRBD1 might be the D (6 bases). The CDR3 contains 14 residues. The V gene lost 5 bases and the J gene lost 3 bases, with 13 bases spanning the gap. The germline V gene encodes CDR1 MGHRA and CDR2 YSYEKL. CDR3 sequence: CASSFRQADYGYTF. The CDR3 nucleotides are TGCGCCAGCAGCTTTCGACAGGCGGACTATGGCTACACCTTC.

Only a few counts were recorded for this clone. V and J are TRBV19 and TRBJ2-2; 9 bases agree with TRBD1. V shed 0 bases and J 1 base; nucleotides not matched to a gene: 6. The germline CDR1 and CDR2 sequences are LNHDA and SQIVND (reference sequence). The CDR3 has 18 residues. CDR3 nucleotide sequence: TGTGCCAGTAGTATAGATAAGGGGACAGGGCTGAACACCGGGGAGCTGTTTTTT. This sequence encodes CASSIDKGTGLNTGELFF.

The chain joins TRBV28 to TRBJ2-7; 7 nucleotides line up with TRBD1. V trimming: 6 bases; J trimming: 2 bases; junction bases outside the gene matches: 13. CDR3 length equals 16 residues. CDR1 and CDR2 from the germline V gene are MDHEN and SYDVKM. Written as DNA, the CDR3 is TGTGCCAGCAGAACCGGTGGGACAGTAGCCACCTACGAGCAGTACTTC. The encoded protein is CASRTGGTVATYEQYF. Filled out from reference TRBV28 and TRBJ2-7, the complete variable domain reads DVKVTQSSRYLVKRTGEKVFLECVQDMDHENMFWYRQDPGLGLRLIYFSYDVKMKEKGDIPEGYSVSREKKERFSLILESASTNQTSMYLCASRTGGTVATYEQYFGPGTRLTVT.

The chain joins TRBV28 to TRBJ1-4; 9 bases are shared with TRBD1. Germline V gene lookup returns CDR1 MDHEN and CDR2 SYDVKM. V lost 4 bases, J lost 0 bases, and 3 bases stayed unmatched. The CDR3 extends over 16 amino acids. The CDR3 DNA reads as TGTGCCAGCAGTTCTACAGGGGGCGCAACTAATGAAAAACTGTTTTTT. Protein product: CASSSTGGATNEKLFF.

CDR3 nucleotide sequence: TGTGCCAGCAGCACACCACAGGGGGACCATGAGCAGTTCTTC. Its translation is CASSTPQGDHEQFF. The chain joins TRBV27 to TRBJ2-1, with 8 bases fitting TRBD1. CDR3 size: 14 residues. After removal of 6 bases from V and 8 bases from J, the junction contained 9 bases not matched to a gene. Germline CDR1 MNHEY, CDR2 SMNVEV (reference sequence).

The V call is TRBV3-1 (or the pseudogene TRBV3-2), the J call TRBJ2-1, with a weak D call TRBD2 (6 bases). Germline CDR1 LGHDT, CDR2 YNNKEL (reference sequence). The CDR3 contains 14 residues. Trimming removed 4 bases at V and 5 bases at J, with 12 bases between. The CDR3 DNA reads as TGTGCCAGCAGCCGTTCCGGGACTGACAATGAGCAGTTCTTC. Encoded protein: CASSRSGTDNEQFF.

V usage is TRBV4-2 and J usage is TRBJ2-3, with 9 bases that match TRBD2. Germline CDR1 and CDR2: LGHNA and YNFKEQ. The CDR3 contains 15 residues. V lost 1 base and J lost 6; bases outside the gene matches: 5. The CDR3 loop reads CASSQVVAGVDTQYF. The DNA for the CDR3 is TGTGCCAGCAGCCAAGTGGTAGCGGGGGTGGATACGCAGTATTTT.

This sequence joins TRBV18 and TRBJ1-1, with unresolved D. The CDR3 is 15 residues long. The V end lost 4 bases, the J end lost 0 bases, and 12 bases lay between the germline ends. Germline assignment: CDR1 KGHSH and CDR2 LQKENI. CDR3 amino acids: CASSLGSDMNTEAFF. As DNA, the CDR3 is TGTGCCAGCTCACTCGGATCAGACATGAACACTGAAGCTTTCTTT.

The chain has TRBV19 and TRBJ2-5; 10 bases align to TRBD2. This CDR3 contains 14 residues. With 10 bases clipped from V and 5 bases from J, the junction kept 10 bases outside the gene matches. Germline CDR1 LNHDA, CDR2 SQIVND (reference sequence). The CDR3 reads CATRSGRGGETQYF. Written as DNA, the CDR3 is TGTGCCACTAGAAGCGGGAGGGGCGGGGAGACCCAGTACTTC. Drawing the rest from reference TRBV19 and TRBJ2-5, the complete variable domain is DGGITQSPKYLFRKEGQNVTLSCEQNLNHDAMYWYRQDPGQGLRLIYYSQIVNDFQKGDIAEGYSVSREKKESFPLTVTSAQKNPTAFYLCATRSGRGGETQYFGPGTRLLVL.

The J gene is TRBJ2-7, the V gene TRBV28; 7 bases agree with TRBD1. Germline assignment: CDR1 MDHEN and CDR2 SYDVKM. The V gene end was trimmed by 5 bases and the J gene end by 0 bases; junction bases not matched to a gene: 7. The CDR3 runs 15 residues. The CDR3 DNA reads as TGTGCCAGCAGTGGAAAGACAGGGAGCTCCTACGAGCAGTACTTC. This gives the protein CASSGKTGSSYEQYF.

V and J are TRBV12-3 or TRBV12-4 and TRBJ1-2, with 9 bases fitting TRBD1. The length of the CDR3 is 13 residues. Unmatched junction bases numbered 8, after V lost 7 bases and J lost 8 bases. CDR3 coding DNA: TGTGCCAGCAAGGCGACAGGGGGACGAGGCTACACCTTC. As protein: CASKATGGRGYTF.

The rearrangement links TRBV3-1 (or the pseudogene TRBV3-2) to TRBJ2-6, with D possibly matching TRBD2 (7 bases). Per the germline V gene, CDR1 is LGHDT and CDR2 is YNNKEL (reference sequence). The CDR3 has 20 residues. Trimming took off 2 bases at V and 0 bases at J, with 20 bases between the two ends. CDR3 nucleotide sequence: TGTGCCAGCAGCCAATGGAATGGGAGGGGACACGCCTCTGGGGCCAACGTCCTGACTTTC. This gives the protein CASSQWNGRGHASGANVLTF.

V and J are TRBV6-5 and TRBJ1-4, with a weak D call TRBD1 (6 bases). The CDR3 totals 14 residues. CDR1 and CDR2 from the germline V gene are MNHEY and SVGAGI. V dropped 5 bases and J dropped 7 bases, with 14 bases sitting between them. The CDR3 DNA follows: TGTGCCAGCAGTCGTACAGGGTTGGGTGAAAAACTGTTTTTT. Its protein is CASSRTGLGEKLFF.

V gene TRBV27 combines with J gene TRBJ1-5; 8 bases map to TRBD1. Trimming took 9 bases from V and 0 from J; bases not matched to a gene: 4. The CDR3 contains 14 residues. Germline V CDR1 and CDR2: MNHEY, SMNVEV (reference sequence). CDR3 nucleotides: TGTGCCAGTGCGGACAGGGCTAGCAATCAGCCCCAGCATTTT. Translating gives CASADRASNQPQHF.

CDR3 bases: TGTGCCAGCAGTCCAGGTTCAGGCGGAAACACCATATATTTT. It is translated as CASSPGSGGNTIYF. This chain links TRBV28 with TRBJ1-3, with D hard to call. CDR1 MDHEN and CDR2 SYDVKM come from the germline V gene. The CDR3 is 14 residues long. V dropped 5 bases and J dropped 4 bases, with 12 bases sitting between them.

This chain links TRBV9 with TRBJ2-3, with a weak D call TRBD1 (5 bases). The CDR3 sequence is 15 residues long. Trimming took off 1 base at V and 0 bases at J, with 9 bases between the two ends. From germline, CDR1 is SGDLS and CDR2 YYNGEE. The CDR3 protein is CASSVWGKSTDTQYF. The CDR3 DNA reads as TGTGCCAGCAGCGTATGGGGCAAGAGCACAGATACGCAGTATTTT.

For the CDR3, the DNA is TGTGCCAGCAGCCCCCAAGGACAGGCCCTGAGCTATGGCTACACCTTC. This gives the protein CASSPQGQALSYGYTF. The chain is built from TRBV9 and TRBJ1-2; TRBD1 agrees at 7 bases. CDR1 SGDLS and CDR2 YYNGEE come from the germline V gene. V gave up 4 bases and J gave up 4 bases; unmatched junction bases: 13. The CDR3 spans 16 residues.

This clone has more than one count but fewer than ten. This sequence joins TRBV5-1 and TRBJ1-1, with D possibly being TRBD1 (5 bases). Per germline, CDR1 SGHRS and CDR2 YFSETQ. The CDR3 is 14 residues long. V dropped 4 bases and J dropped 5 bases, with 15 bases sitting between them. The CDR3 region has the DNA TGCGCCAGCAGCGTACAGGCCTTGGGAACTGAAGCTTTCTTT. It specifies CASSVQALGTEAFF.

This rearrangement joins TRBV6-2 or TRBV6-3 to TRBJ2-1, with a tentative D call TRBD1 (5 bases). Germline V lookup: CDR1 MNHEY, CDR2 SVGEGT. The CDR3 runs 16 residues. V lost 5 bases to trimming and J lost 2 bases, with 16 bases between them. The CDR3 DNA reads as TGTGCCAGCAGTCCGTCTGGGCGGACAACCTACAATGAGCAGTTCTTC. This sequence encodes CASSPSGRTTYNEQFF.

CDR3 protein: CASSVGDSLGGETQYF. The CDR3 coding sequence is TGTGCCAGCAGCGTAGGAGACTCATTGGGGGGAGAGACCCAGTACTTC. The genes are TRBV9 and TRBJ2-5, with D possibly matching TRBD2 (6 bases). The CDR3 extends over 16 amino acids. V was trimmed by 0 bases and J by 4 bases, leaving 16 bases between them. Germline V gene lookup returns CDR1 SGDLS and CDR2 YYNGEE.

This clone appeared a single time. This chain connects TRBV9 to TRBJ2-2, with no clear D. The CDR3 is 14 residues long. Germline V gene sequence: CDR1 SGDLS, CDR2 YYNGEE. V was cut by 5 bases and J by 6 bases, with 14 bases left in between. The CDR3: CASRPGERAGELFF. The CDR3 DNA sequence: TGTGCCAGCAGACCTGGTGAGCGCGCCGGGGAGCTGTTTTTT.

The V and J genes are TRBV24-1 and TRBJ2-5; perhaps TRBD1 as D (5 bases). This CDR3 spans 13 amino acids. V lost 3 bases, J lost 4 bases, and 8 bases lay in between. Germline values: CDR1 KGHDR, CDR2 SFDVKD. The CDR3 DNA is TGTGCCACCAGTGATCAGGGTAGAGAGACCCAGTACTTC. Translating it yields CATSDQGRETQYF.

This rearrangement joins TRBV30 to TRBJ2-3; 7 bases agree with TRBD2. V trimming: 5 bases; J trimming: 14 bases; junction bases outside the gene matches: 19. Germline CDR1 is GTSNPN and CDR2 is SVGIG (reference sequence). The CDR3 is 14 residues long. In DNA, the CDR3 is TGTGCCTGGGGGCCGGGGGGTGGGCCCCGGCCGAGGTATTTT. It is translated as CAWGPGGGPRPRYF.

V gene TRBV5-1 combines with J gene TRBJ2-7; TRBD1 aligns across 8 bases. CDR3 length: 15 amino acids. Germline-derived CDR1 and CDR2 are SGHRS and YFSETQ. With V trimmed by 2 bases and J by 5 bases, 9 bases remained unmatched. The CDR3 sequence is CASSLSGQGANEQYF. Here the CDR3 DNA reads TGCGCCAGCAGCTTAAGTGGACAGGGCGCCAACGAGCAGTACTTC.